This passage covers 18 T cell receptor beta chains from one sample sequenced in a study of blood T cell repertoires in COVID-19. Here immunoSEQ multiplex PCR was the method, and the copy in TCRdb shows in-frame clones only, minus some. The profile covers fewer than 300,000 clones, with roughly nine tenths appearing a single time and around 2.2% taken by the ten largest. The sequenced sample was peripheral blood. Receptors were obtained from a woman in her thirties with COVID-19, enrolled during active disease.

This clone was counted many times. The chain couples TRBV6-1 to TRBJ2-1; D might be TRBD2 (6 bases). Trimming pared 2 bases from V and 0 bases from J, leaving 8 bases between. CDR3 length: 15 amino acids. The germline gives CDR1 MNHNS, CDR2 SASEGT. CDR3 in DNA: TGTGCCAGCAGTGAAAAAGCGGGCTCCTACAATGAGCAGTTCTTC. Translation gives CASSEKAGSYNEQFF.

The chain links TRBV18 to TRBJ1-2; no definite D call. CDR3 size: 15 residues. The germline gives CDR1 KGHSH, CDR2 LQKENI. Trimming left V 4 bases short and J 7 bases short, with 19 bases between. CDR3 loop: CASSQIFTDGSGYTF. The CDR3 nucleotides are TGTGCCAGCTCACAGATTTTTACAGATGGGAGTGGCTACACCTTC.

V gene TRBV19 combines with J gene TRBJ1-1; D is unclear. Germline CDR1 is LNHDA and CDR2 is SQIVND (reference sequence). The CDR3 extends over 13 amino acids. V lost 4 bases and J lost 3, with 9 bases in between. The DNA of the CDR3 is TGTGCCAGTAGTACGGGAGGGTACACTGAAGCTTTCTTT. This gives the protein CASSTGGYTEAFF.

The chain uses TRBV30 and TRBJ1-2, with D unresolved. Trimming removed 0 bases from V and 8 bases from J, with 10 bases in between. In germline, CDR1 is GTSNPN, CDR2 SVGIG (reference sequence). The CDR3 length is 12 residues. The CDR3 DNA follows: TGTGCCTGGAGTGTGGCCCGGAGGGGCTACACCTTC. Translated, it gives CAWSVARRGYTF.

This chain connects TRBV28 to TRBJ1-1; TRBD1 aligns across 7 bases. The germline gives CDR1 MDHEN, CDR2 SYDVKM. CDR3 length: 13 residues. With 7 bases clipped from V and 5 bases from J, the junction kept 7 bases outside the gene matches. Here the CDR3 DNA reads TGTGCCAGCATCCAAGGGGGCCGGACTGAAGCTTTCTTT. Protein sequence: CASIQGGRTEAFF.

V usage is TRBV11-2 and J usage is TRBJ2-7; weak D call: TRBD1 (5 bases). The V end lost 1 base, the J end lost 1 base, and 14 bases lay between the germline ends. From germline, CDR1 is SGHAT and CDR2 FQNNGV. This CDR3 region has 16 residues. CDR3 DNA: TGTGCCAGCAGCTTAGGGCCCCTCGACAGATCCTACGAGCAGTACTTC. Amino acid sequence: CASSLGPLDRSYEQYF.

The rearrangement links TRBV3-1 (or the pseudogene TRBV3-2) to TRBJ2-1, with 7 nucleotides matching TRBD2. The CDR3 has 14 residues. Trimming at V came to 3 bases and at J to 6 bases, leaving 5 bases not matched to a gene. Germline V gene data show CDR1 as LGHDT and CDR2 as YNNKEL (reference sequence). The CDR3 loop is CASSQGTIPNEQFF. CDR3 sequence (DNA): TGTGCCAGCAGCCAGGGGACTATCCCCAATGAGCAGTTCTTC.

The chain uses TRBV5-4 and TRBJ2-3; D perhaps matches TRBD2 (6 bases). V lost 3 bases to trimming and J lost 5 bases, with 10 bases between them. The CDR3 is 13 residues long. The V gene's germline CDR1 is SGHNT and CDR2 YYREEE (reference sequence). The CDR3 region is CASSWRGGDTQYF. The CDR3 region has the DNA TGTGCCAGCAGCTGGCGGGGAGGAGATACGCAGTATTTT. The whole variable domain, remainder taken from reference TRBV5-4 and TRBJ2-3, is ETGVTQSPTHLIKTRGQQVTLRCSSQSGHNTVSWYQQALGQGPQFIFQYYREEENGRGNFPPRFSGLQFPNYSSELNVNALELDDSALYLCASSWRGGDTQYFGPGTRLTVL.

V is TRBV10-3 and J is TRBJ2-7, with TRBD2 identical over 8 bases. Unmatched junction bases numbered 7, after V lost 6 bases and J lost 0 bases. The CDR3 has 15 amino acids. Germline CDR1 and CDR2: ENHRY and SYGVKD. The CDR3 is CAIRGGLGFSYEQYF. The CDR3 region has the DNA TGTGCCATCAGAGGGGGACTAGGCTTCTCCTACGAGCAGTACTTC.

The J gene is TRBJ2-5, the V gene TRBV5-5, with 7 bases aligning to TRBD2. This CDR3 is 15 amino acids long. CDR1 and CDR2 from the germline V gene are SGHKS and YYEKEE (reference sequence). V dropped 0 bases and J dropped 4; count of bases not matched to a gene: 6. DNA of the CDR3: TGTGCCAGCAGCTTGGTCGGGGGAGGGATAGAGACCCAGTACTTC. Its translation: CASSLVGGGIETQYF.

The rearrangement links TRBV7-2 to TRBJ2-7, with a weak D call TRBD1 (6 bases). The germline gives CDR1 SGHTA, CDR2 FQGNSA. The CDR3 is 15 residues long. V was cut by 5 bases and J by 0 bases, with 14 bases left in between. The CDR3 is CASSDKRTASYEQYF. The DNA for the CDR3 is TGTGCCAGCAGCGATAAAAGGACAGCCTCCTACGAGCAGTACTTC.

The chain carries TRBV10-2 and TRBJ1-1; the D is unclear. The germline CDR1 and CDR2 sequences are WSHSY and SAAADI. V gave up 8 bases and J gave up 0 bases, with 10 bases separating them. The CDR3 extends over 13 amino acids. For the CDR3, the DNA is TGCGCCAGCCGCACAGCCATGAACACTGAAGCTTTCTTT. It encodes CASRTAMNTEAFF.

The count of this clone is one. The chain is built from TRBV6-5 and TRBJ1-1, with no clear D. Germline values: CDR1 MNHEY, CDR2 SVGAGI. V was clipped by 8 bases and J by 3 bases, with 10 bases between them. The CDR3 runs 12 residues. The DNA of the CDR3 is TGTGCCAGCCAAGCGGGTTACACTGAAGCTTTCTTT. Its translation is CASQAGYTEAFF.

In its sample, this clone ranks as medium-sized (0.01 to 0.1%). Other DNA sequences in this sample translate to the same CDR3. This chain uses TRBV12-3 or TRBV12-4 with TRBJ1-3; D gene ambiguous. Trimming removed 7 bases at V and 0 bases at J, with 7 bases between. The CDR3 spans 13 residues. Here the CDR3 reads CASTRDSGNTIYF. The DNA for the CDR3 is TGTGCCAGCACGCGGGACTCTGGAAACACCATATATTTT.

The chain links TRBV29-1 to TRBJ2-1; 10 bases map to TRBD1. The CDR3 contains 14 residues. CDR1 is SQVTM, CDR2 ANQGSEA, per germline. The V and J ends lost 6 bases and 8 bases, in that order; junction bases with no gene match: 10. CDR3 nucleotides: TGCAGCGTAGGAGACAGGGGGCGAGTTGATGAGCAGTTCTTC. Translation: CSVGDRGRVDEQFF.

Of note for this clone: Other DNA sequences within the sample encode an identical CDR3. V gene TRBV29-1 combines with J gene TRBJ1-1; perhaps TRBD1 as D (6 bases). Trimming took off 1 base at V and 1 base at J, with 10 bases between the two ends. Germline loops: CDR1 SQVTM, CDR2 ANQGSEA. The CDR3 spans 14 residues. CDR3 sequence: CSVEVQGRNTEAFF. For the CDR3, the DNA is TGCAGCGTTGAAGTCCAGGGGCGGAACACTGAAGCTTTCTTT.

A note on this clone: A read error may explain this, as a much larger clone is one base away. This rearrangement joins TRBV7-9 to TRBJ1-3, with D perhaps matching TRBD1 (6 bases). CDR3 length equals 15 residues. Per germline, CDR1 SEHNR and CDR2 FQNEAQ (reference sequence). Trimming left V 5 bases short and J 0 bases short, with 11 bases between. The CDR3 region has the DNA TGTGCCAGCAGCCGCACAGGGAGCTCTGGAAACACCATATATTTT. Encoded protein: CASSRTGSSGNTIYF.

CDR3: CASSQLQGSYGYTF. DNA for the CDR3: TGCGCCAGCAGCCAGCTACAGGGTTCCTATGGCTACACCTTC. V and J are TRBV5-1 and TRBJ1-2, with a possible D match to TRBD1 (6 bases). V was trimmed by 4 bases and J by 4 bases, leaving 14 bases between them. CDR1 and CDR2 (germline): SGHRS, YFSETQ. The CDR3 contains 14 residues. The whole variable domain, remainder taken from reference TRBV5-1 and TRBJ1-2, is KAGVTQTPRYLIKTRGQQVTLSCSPISGHRSVSWYQQTPGQGLQFLFEYFSETQRNKGNFPGRFSGRQFSNSRSEMNVSTLELGDSALYLCASSQLQGSYGYTFGSGTRLTVV.